The source of this T cell receptor (beta chain) is a study of Graves' ophthalmopathy and Graves' hyperthyroidism. RNA transcripts provided the template for amplifying TCR beta CDR3 regions. HTBI-primed first-round RT-PCR preceded second-round multiplex PCR. TCRdb analysed the multiplex PCR reads with MiXCR anew, one entry per CDR3 protein. The table records over a million distinct CDR3 sequences, about 35% of them present only once. CDR1 SGHNT and CDR2 YYREEE come from the germline V gene (reference sequence). V dropped 2 bases and J dropped 0 bases, with 8 bases sitting between them. The CDR3 is made up of 15 amino acids. Patients with other autoimmune diseases, uncontrolled infections, pregnancy or lactation were excluded.

This clonotype originated in an adult man with Graves' hyperthyroidism. Sequenced sample: peripheral blood or thyroid tissue (not recorded which). This chain uses TRBV5-4 with TRBJ1-4; maybe TRBD1 (5 bases). The CDR3 DNA reads TGTGCCAGCAGCTTTCCGACAGCAACTAATGAAAAACTGTTTTTT. Its translation is CASSFPTATNEKLFF.